The clone carrying this T cell receptor beta chain was counted between two and nine times. TCRdb independently ran MiXCR on the 5' RACE reads; one entry per CDR3 protein. The sample comprises approximately 630,000 distinct CDR3 sequences, about 7.6% of which are singletons, and less than 2% rests with the top ten. This entry is derived from a study of identical twins. The CDR3 is made up of 13 amino acids. CDR1 is WSHSY and CDR2 is SAAADI in the germline V gene. Trimming took off 7 bases at V and 10 bases at J, with 16 bases between the two ends. Separately, the same data were catalogued under a study of yellow fever vaccine responses in identical twins.

This clonotype was obtained from a woman aged 18-30 years in good health. The sample taken for sequencing was PBMCs. J is TRBJ1-4 and V is TRBV10-2; tentatively, D is TRBD1 (5 bases). The CDR3 DNA reads as TGCGCCAGCATTGGACTGCCGAGGGGAAAACTGTTTTTT. Translation gives CASIGLPRGKLFF.